These 18 T cell receptor beta chains share one sample of origin, sequenced in a study of blood T cells in healthy people across ages. A second about 6 to 12 cycle PCR used barcoded and J-beta primers. In TCRdb, the 5' RACE reads were re-called with MiXCR into one record per CDR3 protein. The sample has about 900,000 distinct CDR3 sequences, around 68% seen once. The sequenced sample consisted of blood. All receptors come from a man aged 30-40 years in good health.

The gene calls are TRBV4-2 and TRBJ2-1; 7 bases fit TRBD2. Unmatched junction bases numbered 8, after V lost 3 bases and J lost 6 bases. CDR3 length: 15 amino acids. The V gene's germline CDR1 is LGHNA and CDR2 YNFKEQ. The CDR3 coding sequence is TGTGCCAGCAGCCAGGCGACGGGGGGTCTCAATGAGCAGTTCTTC. This codes for CASSQATGGLNEQFF.

The chain links TRBV6-5 to TRBJ1-5; D remains unclear. Per the germline V gene, CDR1 is MNHEY and CDR2 is SVGAGI. The V gene lost 7 bases and the J gene lost 0 bases, with 13 bases spanning the gap. The CDR3 length is 15 residues. The CDR3 is CASKPRINSNQPQHF. DNA of the CDR3: TGTGCCAGCAAACCCAGAATCAATAGCAATCAGCCCCAGCATTTT.

The chain carries TRBV28 and TRBJ2-2, with unresolved D. V lost 5 bases and J lost 11, with 6 bases in between. Germline V gene lookup returns CDR1 MDHEN and CDR2 SYDVKM. This CDR3 is built from 10 residues. CDR3 nucleotide sequence: TGTGCCAGCAGTCAGGAAGAGCTGTTTTTT. As protein: CASSQEELFF.

The rearrangement uses TRBV10-3 and TRBJ2-1; D is tentatively TRBD1 or TRBD2 (6 bases each). The better agreement between TRBJ2-7 and the DNA end casts doubt on the J call. Germline lookup yields CDR1 ENHRY and CDR2 SYGVKD. CDR3 length equals 16 residues. The CDR3 DNA sequence: TGTGCCATCAGTGCGCCCGGGGGCCATTCAAGAAATGAGCAGTACTTC. It yields the protein CAISAPGGHSRNEQYF.

The chain carries TRBV12-3 or TRBV12-4 and TRBJ2-1; 8 nucleotides agree with TRBD1. The junction had 10 bases not matched to a gene; V was cut back by 5 bases and J by 4 bases. There are 16 residues in the CDR3. The CDR3 coding sequence is TGTGCCAGCAGTCAAACCGGGACAGGAAGTTACAATGAGCAGTTCTTC. It is translated as CASSQTGTGSYNEQFF.

This chain links TRBV27 with TRBJ1-6; possible D gene TRBD1, 6 bases. The V gene's germline CDR1 is MNHEY and CDR2 SMNVEV (reference sequence). Deletions cut 5 bases from V and 9 bases from J, with 11 bases between. CDR3 length equals 13 residues. The CDR3 spells CASSLGQTSPLHF. As DNA, the CDR3 is TGTGCCAGCAGTCTTGGACAGACTTCACCCCTCCACTTT.

This clonotype showed up just once. The chain links TRBV4-3 to TRBJ2-1; 11 nucleotides align to TRBD1. This CDR3 spans 17 amino acids. The germline CDR1 and CDR2 sequences are LGHNA and YSLEER. With 3 bases clipped from V and 9 bases from J, the junction kept 13 bases outside the gene matches. CDR3 in DNA: TGCGCCAGCAGCCAGGCCACCCGGGACAGGGGGGATGTTGAGCAGTTCTTC. This gives the protein CASSQATRDRGDVEQFF.

The CDR3 spells CASSSHGAYEQYF. The CDR3 coding sequence is TGTGCCAGCAGCTCACACGGTGCCTACGAGCAGTACTTC. The rearrangement joins TRBV7-2 to TRBJ2-7, with unresolved D. Germline V gene data show CDR1 as SGHTA and CDR2 as FQGNSA. V was trimmed by 4 bases and J by 2 bases, leaving 9 bases between them. The CDR3 extends over 13 amino acids.

Only one count was recorded for this clonotype. The chain joins TRBV7-9 to TRBJ1-6, with 9 nucleotides matching TRBD1. Germline V gene data show CDR1 as SEHNR and CDR2 as FQNEAQ (reference sequence). This CDR3 is 15 amino acids long. V shed 5 bases, J shed 10 bases, and the junction held 9 bases outside the gene matches. The CDR3 loop reads CASSKQGQGNSPLHF. CDR3 DNA: TGTGCCAGCAGCAAGCAGGGACAGGGTAACTCACCCCTCCACTTT.

A few counts support this clonotype. The V call is TRBV6-5, the J call TRBJ2-1, with 8 bases matching TRBD1. This CDR3 is built from 11 residues. The germline V gene has CDR1 MNHEY and CDR2 SVGAGI. Trimming at V came to 6 bases and at J to 10 bases, leaving 2 bases not matched to a gene. The DNA for the CDR3 is TGTGCCAGCAGAGACAGGGGCGAGCAGTTCTTC. It is translated as CASRDRGEQFF.

The chain uses TRBV7-2 and TRBJ1-2, with D hard to call. The CDR3 has 12 amino acids. V gave up 5 bases and J gave up 5 bases, with 9 bases separating them. Germline V gives CDR1 SGHTA, CDR2 FQGNSA. CDR3 coding DNA: TGTGCCAGCAGCCAGGAGAGTTATGGCTACACCTTC. Amino acid sequence: CASSQESYGYTF.

The V gene is TRBV4-2, the J gene TRBJ2-7; D is unclear. V dropped 1 base and J dropped 5 bases, with 15 bases sitting between them. The germline CDR1 and CDR2 sequences are LGHNA and YNFKEQ. The CDR3 runs to 15 residues. CDR3 sequence: CASSQVVNTYDEQYF. The CDR3 bases are TGTGCCAGCAGCCAAGTGGTCAATACCTACGACGAGCAGTACTTC.

The V gene is TRBV29-1, the J gene TRBJ2-5; D may be TRBD2 (5 bases). The germline V gene has CDR1 SQVTM and CDR2 ANQGSEA. Trimming took 3 bases from V and 0 from J, leaving 8 bases between them. The CDR3 extends over 13 amino acids. The DNA for the CDR3 is TGCAGCGTTGATATCGGGAACCAAGAGACCCAGTACTTC. Protein sequence: CSVDIGNQETQYF.

The chain employs TRBV18 and TRBJ2-7, with D tentatively TRBD1 (5 bases). V was shortened by 0 bases and J by 3 bases, with 9 bases between the two germline ends. The V gene's germline CDR1 is KGHSH and CDR2 LQKENI. This CDR3 has 14 residues. The CDR3 DNA sequence: TGTGCCAGCTCACCACCGGCGACAGTCTACGAGCAGTACTTC. Translated, it gives CASSPPATVYEQYF. Full variable domain (missing parts from reference TRBV18 and TRBJ2-7): NAGVMQNPRHLVRRRGQEARLRCSPMKGHSHVYWYRQLPEEGLKFMVYLQKENIIDESGMPKERFSAEFPKEGPSILRIQQVVRGDSAAYFCASSPPATVYEQYFGPGTRLTVT.

The chain recombines TRBV29-1 with TRBJ2-5, with D possibly being TRBD2 (5 bases). The CDR3 spans 13 residues. V was shortened by 6 bases and J by 1 base, with 12 bases between the two germline ends. CDR1 SQVTM and CDR2 ANQGSEA come from the germline V gene. The CDR3 protein is CSVGLRVQETQYF. CDR3 coding DNA: TGCAGCGTGGGCCTGCGGGTCCAAGAGACCCAGTACTTC.

This clonotype was counted only a few times. The chain links TRBV4-3 to TRBJ1-1, with D perhaps matching TRBD1 (5 bases). Germline-derived CDR1 and CDR2 are LGHNA and YSLEER. The CDR3 covers 12 residues. The V end lost 3 bases, the J end lost 7 bases, and 9 bases lay between the germline ends. The CDR3 is CASSQGDGEAFF. CDR3 nucleotides: TGCGCCAGCAGCCAGGGGGACGGTGAAGCTTTCTTT.

V usage is TRBV28 and J usage is TRBJ1-2, with 8 bases lining up with TRBD1. Germline loops: CDR1 MDHEN, CDR2 SYDVKM. The CDR3 covers 14 residues. With 7 bases clipped from V and 5 bases from J, the junction kept 9 bases outside the gene matches. CDR3 region: CASIMDRAGYGYTF. The CDR3 DNA sequence: TGTGCCAGCATCATGGACAGGGCGGGGTATGGCTACACCTTC.

The gene calls are TRBV29-1 and TRBJ1-5; D is undetermined. The CDR3 consists of 12 residues. Trimming removed 5 bases at V and 3 bases at J, with 8 bases between. In germline, CDR1 is SQVTM, CDR2 ANQGSEA. This CDR3 reads CSVFEANQPQHF. CDR3 bases: TGCAGCGTTTTTGAGGCCAATCAGCCCCAGCATTTT. Together with reference TRBV29-1 and TRBJ1-5, the CDR3 gives the full variable domain: SAVISQKPSRDICQRGTSLTIQCQVDSQVTMMFWYRQQPGQSLTLIATANQGSEATYESGFVIDKFPISRPNLTFSTLTVSNMSPEDSSIYLCSVFEANQPQHFGDGTRLSIL.